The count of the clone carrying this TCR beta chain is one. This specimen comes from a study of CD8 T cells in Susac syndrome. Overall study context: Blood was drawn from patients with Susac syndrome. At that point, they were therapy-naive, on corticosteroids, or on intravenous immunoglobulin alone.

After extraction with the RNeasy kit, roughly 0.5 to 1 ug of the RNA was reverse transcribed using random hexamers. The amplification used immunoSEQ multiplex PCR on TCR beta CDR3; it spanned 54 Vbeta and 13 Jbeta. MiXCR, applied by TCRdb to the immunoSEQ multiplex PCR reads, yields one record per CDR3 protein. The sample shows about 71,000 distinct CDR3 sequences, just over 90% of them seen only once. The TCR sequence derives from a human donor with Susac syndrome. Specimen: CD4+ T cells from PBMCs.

CDR3: CASSDSPTSYEQYF. CDR3 nucleotides: TGTGCCAGCAGTGATAGCCCCACCTCCTACGAGCAGTACTTC. The chain links TRBV25-1 to TRBJ2-7; D gene ambiguous. Germline-derived CDR1 and CDR2 are MGHDK and SYGVNS. V gave up 3 bases and J gave up 0 bases, with 9 bases separating them. The CDR3 runs 14 residues.